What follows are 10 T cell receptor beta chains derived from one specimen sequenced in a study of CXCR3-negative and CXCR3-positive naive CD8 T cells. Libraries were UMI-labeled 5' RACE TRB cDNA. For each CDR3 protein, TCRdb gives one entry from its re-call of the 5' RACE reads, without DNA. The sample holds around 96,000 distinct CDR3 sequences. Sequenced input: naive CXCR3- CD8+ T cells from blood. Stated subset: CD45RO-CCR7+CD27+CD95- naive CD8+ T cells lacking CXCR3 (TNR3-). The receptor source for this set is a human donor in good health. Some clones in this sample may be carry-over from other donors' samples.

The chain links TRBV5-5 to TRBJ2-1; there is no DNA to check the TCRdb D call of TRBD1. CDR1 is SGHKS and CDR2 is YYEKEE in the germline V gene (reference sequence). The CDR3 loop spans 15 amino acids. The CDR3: CASSQGQGRLQEQFF.

CDR3 amino acids: CASSQEGTSTEEQFF. The chain links TRBV3-1 to TRBJ2-1; the D call from TCRdb, TRBD2, cannot be confirmed without DNA. CDR3 length equals 15 residues. The germline V gene encodes CDR1 LGHDT and CDR2 YNNKEL (reference sequence).

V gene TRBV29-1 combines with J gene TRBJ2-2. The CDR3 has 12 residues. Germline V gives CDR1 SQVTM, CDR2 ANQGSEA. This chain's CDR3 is CSVQWDSGELFF.

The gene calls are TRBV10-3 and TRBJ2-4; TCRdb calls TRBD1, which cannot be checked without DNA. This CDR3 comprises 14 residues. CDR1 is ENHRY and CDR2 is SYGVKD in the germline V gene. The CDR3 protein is CAISESGQGAIQYF.

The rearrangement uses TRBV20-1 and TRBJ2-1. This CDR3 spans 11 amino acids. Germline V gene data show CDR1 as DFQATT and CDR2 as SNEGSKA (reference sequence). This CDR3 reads CSARVDAEQFF.

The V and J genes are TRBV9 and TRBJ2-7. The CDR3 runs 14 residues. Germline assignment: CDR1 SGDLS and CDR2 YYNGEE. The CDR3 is CASSVTFRGSEQYF.

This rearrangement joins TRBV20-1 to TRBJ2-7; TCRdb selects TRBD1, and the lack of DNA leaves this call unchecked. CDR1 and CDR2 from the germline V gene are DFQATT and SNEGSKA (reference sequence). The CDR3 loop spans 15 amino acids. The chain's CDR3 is CSARATSQGFYEQYF.

The CDR3 protein is CSAREPGLYNEQFF. V gene TRBV20-1 combines with J gene TRBJ2-1. This CDR3 is 14 amino acids long. CDR1 is DFQATT and CDR2 is SNEGSKA in the germline V gene (reference sequence).

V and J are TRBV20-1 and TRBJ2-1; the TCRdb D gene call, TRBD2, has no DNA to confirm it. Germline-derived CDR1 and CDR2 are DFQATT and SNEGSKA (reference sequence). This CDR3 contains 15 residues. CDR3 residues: CSANEAGTSYNEQFF.

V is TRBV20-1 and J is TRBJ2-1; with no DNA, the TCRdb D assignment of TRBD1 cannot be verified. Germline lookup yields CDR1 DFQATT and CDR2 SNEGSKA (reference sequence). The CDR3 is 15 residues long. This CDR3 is CSAAGGARSYNEQFF.